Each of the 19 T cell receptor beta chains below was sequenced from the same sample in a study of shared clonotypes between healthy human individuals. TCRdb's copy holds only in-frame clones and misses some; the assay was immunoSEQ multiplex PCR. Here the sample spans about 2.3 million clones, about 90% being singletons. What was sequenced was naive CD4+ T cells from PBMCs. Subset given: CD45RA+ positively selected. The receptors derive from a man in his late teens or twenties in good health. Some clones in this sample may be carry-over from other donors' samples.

CDR3 sequence reads: CSAEQGGIAFF. The CDR3 DNA reads TGCAGTGCGGAACAGGGGGGTATCGCTTTCTTT. The gene calls are TRBV20-1 and TRBJ1-1; 8 nucleotides agree with TRBD1. CDR1 is DFQATT, CDR2 SNEGSKA, per germline (reference sequence). Trimming removed 6 bases from V and 11 bases from J; junction bases left unmatched: 8. The CDR3 contains 11 residues.

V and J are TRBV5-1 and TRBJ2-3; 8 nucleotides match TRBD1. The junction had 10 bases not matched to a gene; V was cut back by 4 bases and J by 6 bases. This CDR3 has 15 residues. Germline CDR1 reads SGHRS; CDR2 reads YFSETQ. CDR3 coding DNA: TGCGCCAGCAGCGTGACAGGGGCCCGAACGGATACGCAGTATTTT. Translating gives CASSVTGARTDTQYF.

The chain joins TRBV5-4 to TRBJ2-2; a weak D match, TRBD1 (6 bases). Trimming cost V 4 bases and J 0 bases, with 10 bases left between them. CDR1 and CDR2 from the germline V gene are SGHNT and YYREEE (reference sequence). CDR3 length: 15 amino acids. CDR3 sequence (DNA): TGTGCCAGCAGCCTCCGGGACACGAACACCGGGGAGCTGTTTTTT. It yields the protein CASSLRDTNTGELFF.

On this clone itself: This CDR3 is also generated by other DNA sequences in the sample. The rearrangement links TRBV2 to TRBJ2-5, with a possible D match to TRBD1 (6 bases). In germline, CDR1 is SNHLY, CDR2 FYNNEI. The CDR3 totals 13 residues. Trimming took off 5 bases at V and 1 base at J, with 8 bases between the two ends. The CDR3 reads CASSRDTQETQYF. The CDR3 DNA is TGTGCCAGCAGTCGGGACACCCAAGAGACCCAGTACTTC.

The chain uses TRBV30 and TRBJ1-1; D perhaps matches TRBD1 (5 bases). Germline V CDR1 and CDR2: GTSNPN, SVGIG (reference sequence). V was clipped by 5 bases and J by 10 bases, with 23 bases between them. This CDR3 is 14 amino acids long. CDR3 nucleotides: TGTGCCTGGCGCTCGCAGCAACGAAGTGGGGGAGCTTTCTTT. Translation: CAWRSQQRSGGAFF.

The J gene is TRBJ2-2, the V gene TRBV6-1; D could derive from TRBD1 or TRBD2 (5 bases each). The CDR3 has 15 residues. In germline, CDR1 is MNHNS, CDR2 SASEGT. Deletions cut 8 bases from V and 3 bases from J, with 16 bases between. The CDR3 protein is CASHPPGTHTGELFF. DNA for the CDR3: TGTGCCAGCCACCCCCCAGGGACGCACACCGGGGAGCTGTTTTTT.

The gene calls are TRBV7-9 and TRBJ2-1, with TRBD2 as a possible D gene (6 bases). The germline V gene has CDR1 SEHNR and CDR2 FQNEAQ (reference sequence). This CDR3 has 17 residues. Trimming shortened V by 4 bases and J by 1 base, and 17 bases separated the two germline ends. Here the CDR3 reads CASSSTPLGRSYNEQFF. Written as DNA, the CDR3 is TGTGCCAGCAGCTCCACGCCCTTAGGGAGGTCCTACAATGAGCAGTTCTTC.

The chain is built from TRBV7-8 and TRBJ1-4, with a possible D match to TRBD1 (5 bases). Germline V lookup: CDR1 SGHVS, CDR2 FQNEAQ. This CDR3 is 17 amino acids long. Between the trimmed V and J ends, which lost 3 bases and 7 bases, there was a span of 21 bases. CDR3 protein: CASSLGRSGAPGEKLFF. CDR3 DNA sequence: TGTGCCAGCAGCTTGGGGCGATCGGGAGCTCCGGGTGAAAAACTGTTTTTT.

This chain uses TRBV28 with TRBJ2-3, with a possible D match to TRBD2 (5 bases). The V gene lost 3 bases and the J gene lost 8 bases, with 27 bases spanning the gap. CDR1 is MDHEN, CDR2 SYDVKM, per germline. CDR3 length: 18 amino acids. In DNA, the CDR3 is TGTGCCAGCAGTTTCAGTGGATATTACGGCTCCCGCAGCGGTACGCAGTATTTT. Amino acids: CASSFSGYYGSRSGTQYF.

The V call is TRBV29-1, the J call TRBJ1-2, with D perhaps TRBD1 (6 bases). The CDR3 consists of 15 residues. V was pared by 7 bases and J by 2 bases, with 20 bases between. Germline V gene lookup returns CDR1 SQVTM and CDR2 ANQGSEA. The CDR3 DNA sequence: TGCAGCGCCCTTGGGTCGCGGGGGGCAAACTATGGCTACACCTTC. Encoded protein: CSALGSRGANYGYTF.

The CDR3 is CSKKFGTGQFF. Here the CDR3 DNA reads TGCAGCAAGAAATTCGGGACAGGTCAGTTCTTC. V is TRBV29-1 and J is TRBJ2-1, with TRBD1 identical over 8 bases. V lost 8 bases, J lost 13 bases, and 10 bases stayed unmatched. This CDR3 region has 11 residues. Germline lookup yields CDR1 SQVTM and CDR2 ANQGSEA.

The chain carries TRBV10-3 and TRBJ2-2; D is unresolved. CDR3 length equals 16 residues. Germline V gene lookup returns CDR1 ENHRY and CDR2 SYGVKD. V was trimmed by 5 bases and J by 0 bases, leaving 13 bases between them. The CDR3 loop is CAISTRPITNTGELFF. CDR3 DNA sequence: TGTGCCATCAGTACCCGACCGATAACGAACACCGGGGAGCTGTTTTTT.

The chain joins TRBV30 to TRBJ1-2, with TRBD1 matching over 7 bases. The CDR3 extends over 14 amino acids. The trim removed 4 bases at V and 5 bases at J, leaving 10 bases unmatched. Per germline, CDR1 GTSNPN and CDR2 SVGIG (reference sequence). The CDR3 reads CAWTRIGQAYGYTF. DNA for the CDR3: TGTGCCTGGACCCGAATCGGACAGGCGTATGGCTACACCTTC.

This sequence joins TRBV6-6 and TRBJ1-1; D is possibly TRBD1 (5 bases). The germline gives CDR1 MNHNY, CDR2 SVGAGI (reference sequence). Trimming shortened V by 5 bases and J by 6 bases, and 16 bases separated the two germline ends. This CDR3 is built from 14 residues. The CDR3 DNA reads TGTGCCAGCAGTGGATCAGGGAGGGTCGCTGAAGCTTTCTTT. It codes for CASSGSGRVAEAFF.

The CDR3 DNA reads TGTGCCAGCAGCCCTCAGGGGGTGGGTAATGAAAAACTGTTTTTT. This sequence encodes CASSPQGVGNEKLFF. J is TRBJ1-4 and V is TRBV7-6, with 7 bases fitting TRBD1. V lost 5 bases to trimming and J lost 4 bases; unmatched junction nucleotides: 7. This CDR3 is 15 amino acids long. Germline CDR1 is SGHVS and CDR2 is FNYEAQ.

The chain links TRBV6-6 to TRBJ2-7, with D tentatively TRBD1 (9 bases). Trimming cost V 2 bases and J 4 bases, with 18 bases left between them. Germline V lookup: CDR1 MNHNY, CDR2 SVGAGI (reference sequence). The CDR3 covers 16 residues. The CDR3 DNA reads TGTGCCAGCAGTTACGGGAGCGGGGGACAGGGTTACGAGCAGTACTTC. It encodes CASSYGSGGQGYEQYF.

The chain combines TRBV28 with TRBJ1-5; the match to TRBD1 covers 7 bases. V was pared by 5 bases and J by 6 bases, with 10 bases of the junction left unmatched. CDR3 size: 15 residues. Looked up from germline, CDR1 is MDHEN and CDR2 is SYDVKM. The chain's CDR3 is CASSPSTGSGQPQHF. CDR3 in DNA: TGTGCCAGCAGTCCGTCGACAGGGTCCGGTCAGCCCCAGCATTTT.

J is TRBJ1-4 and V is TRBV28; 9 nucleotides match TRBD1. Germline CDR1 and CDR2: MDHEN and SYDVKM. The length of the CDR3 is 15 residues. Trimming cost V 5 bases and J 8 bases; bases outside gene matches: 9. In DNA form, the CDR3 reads TGTGCCAGCAGTATAACCGGGACAGGGAGCGAAAAACTGTTTTTT. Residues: CASSITGTGSEKLFF. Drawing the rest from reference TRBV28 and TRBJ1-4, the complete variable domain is DVKVTQSSRYLVKRTGEKVFLECVQDMDHENMFWYRQDPGLGLRLIYFSYDVKMKEKGDIPEGYSVSREKKERFSLILESASTNQTSMYLCASSITGTGSEKLFFGSGTQLSVL.

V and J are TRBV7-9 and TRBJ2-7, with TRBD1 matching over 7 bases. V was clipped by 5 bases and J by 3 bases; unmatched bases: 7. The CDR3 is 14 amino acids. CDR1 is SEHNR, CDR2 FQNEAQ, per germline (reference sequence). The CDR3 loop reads CASSTGTVFYEQYF. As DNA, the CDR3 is TGTGCCAGCAGCACCGGGACAGTATTCTACGAGCAGTACTTC.